A selection of T cell receptor beta chains follows, all from one sample in a study of T cells after yellow fever vaccination. A single record per CDR3 protein comes from TCRdb applying MiXCR to the 5' RACE reads. The sample contains approximately 69,000 distinct CDR3 sequences, approximately 5% of which appear only once. The sequenced sample was CD4+ T cells sorted from PBMCs, obtained around 14 days after the first yellow fever vaccination. These receptors were taken from a man between 18 and 29 years old who received the YFV17D yellow fever vaccine. CDR3s include the opening cysteine and the closing phenylalanine or tryptophan. The D gene is left open where the match is weak. The size field reads once, few or many counts, or a class when the clone is expanded.

D	size	V	J	CDR3	DNA
TRBD2	many	TRBV5-8	TRBJ2-1	CATGSGGAYEQFF	TGTGCCACAGGGAGCGGGGGGGCTTATGAGCAGTTCTTC
.	many	TRBV5-1	TRBJ2-3	CASSSGPSTDTQYF	TGCGCCAGCAGCTCTGGGCCTAGCACAGATACGCAGTATTTT
TRBD1	many	TRBV3-1	TRBJ1-1	CASSQFGDRAGTEAFF	TGTGCCAGCAGCCAATTCGGGGACAGGGCAGGAACTGAAGCTTTCTTT
.	few	TRBV7-2	TRBJ1-1	CASSSGKLGVNTEAFF	TGTGCCAGCAGCTCAGGGAAGTTAGGGGTGAACACTGAAGCTTTCTTT
.	many	TRBV6-1	TRBJ1-6	CASKAGVHSPLHF	TGTGCCAGCAAGGCAGGGGTTCACTCACCCCTCCACTTT
TRBD1	few	TRBV7-2	TRBJ1-4	CASSADRGPYIPFF	TGTGCCAGCAGCGCCGACAGGGGCCCGTATATTCCGTTTTTT
.	many	TRBV12-3/TRBV12-4	TRBJ2-5	CASSLTQQETQYF	TGTGCCAGCAGTTTGACGCAGCAAGAGACCCAGTACTTC
TRBD1	many	TRBV4-3	TRBJ2-3	CASSQGNRGASTDTQYF	TGCGCCAGCAGCCAAGGAAACAGGGGGGCTAGCACAGATACGCAGTATTTT
TRBD1	many	TRBV11-2	TRBJ2-2	CASSKTGQGSTGELFF	TGTGCCAGCAGCAAAACTGGACAGGGGAGCACCGGGGAGCTGTTTTTT
.	many	TRBV18	TRBJ2-1	CASSPAPRWGNEQFF	TGTGCCAGCTCACCGGCACCCCGGTGGGGAAATGAGCAGTTCTTC
.	few	TRBV7-9	TRBJ1-3	CASSSGRVSGNTIYF	TGTGCCAGCAGTTCCGGACGGGTCTCTGGAAACACCATATATTTT